The source of this T cell receptor (beta chain) is a study of cytomegalovirus exposure and HLA in healthy donors. Overall study findings and caveats: Researchers reportedly found TCR beta sequences accurately predicted most subjects' HLA-A and HLA-B alleles. According to reports, the classifier identified cytomegalovirus status with high specificity and sensitivity.

Germline CDR1 is SGHRS and CDR2 is YFSETQ. This CDR3 region has 17 residues. V trimming: 4 bases; J trimming: 3 bases; junction bases outside the gene matches: 14. On this clone itself: The antigen is not known.

The PCR was carried out with 60 Vbeta primers and 13 Jbeta primers. TCRdb's copy holds only in-frame clones and misses some; the assay was immunoSEQ multiplex PCR. The repertoire consists of over 80,000 clones, with 65% to 80% occurring once and the leading ten covering 12% to 15%. Participants comprised healthy donors of bone marrow. The receptor comes from a woman in her sixties or seventies in good health and CMV-seropositive. The chain joins TRBV5-1 to TRBJ2-5; 8 bases line up with TRBD2. Sequencing was performed on PBMCs. The DNA of the CDR3 is TGCGCCAGCAGCCTCCCCCTTAGCGGGACAATAAAAGAGACCCAGTACTTC. It codes for CASSLPLSGTIKETQYF.